This entry features one TCR beta chain sequence. What it binds is not known. The sample is drawn from a study of cytomegalovirus exposure and HLA in healthy donors. The study, taken as a whole, reports: Generally TCR sequences proved uncommon, though certain public TCRs appeared in numerous donors. The TCR clusters that emerged in the first cohort tended, a later analysis found, to co-occur in the roughly 110 validation repertoires. The study recorded 150 to 200 TCR beta chains that were cytomegalovirus-associated.

Looked up from germline, CDR1 is LNHDA and CDR2 is SQIVND (reference sequence). CDR3 length: 13 amino acids. V was pared by 4 bases and J by 7 bases, with 4 bases of the junction left unmatched. Measured with immunoSEQ multiplex PCR; TCRdb has only the in-frame clones, and not every one. The data show under 80,000 clones, with 94% seen just once and approximately 2% held by the top ten. The V and J genes are TRBV19 and TRBJ1-2; 9 nucleotides match TRBD1. The sequence came from a woman between 18 and 29 years old in good health and CMV-seronegative. Source material: PBMCs. CDR3 region: CASSTGQGRGYTF. CDR3 sequence (DNA): TGTGCCAGTAGTACGGGACAGGGACGTGGCTACACCTTC.